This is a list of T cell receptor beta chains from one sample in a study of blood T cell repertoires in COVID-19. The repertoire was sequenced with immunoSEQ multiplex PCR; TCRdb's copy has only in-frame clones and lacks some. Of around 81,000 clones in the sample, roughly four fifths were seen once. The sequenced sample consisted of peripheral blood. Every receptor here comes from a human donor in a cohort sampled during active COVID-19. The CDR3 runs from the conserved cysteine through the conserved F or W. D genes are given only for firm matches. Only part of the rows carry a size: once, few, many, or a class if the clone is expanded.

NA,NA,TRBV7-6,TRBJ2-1,TGTGCCAGCAGCTTAGCTCCGCAGGGGCTACGCAATGAGCAGTTCTTC,CASSLAPQGLRNEQFF
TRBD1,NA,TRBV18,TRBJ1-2,TGTGCCAGCTCACCGGGACAGGAAAACTATGGCTACACCTTC,CASSPGQENYGYTF
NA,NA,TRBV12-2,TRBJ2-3,TGTGCAAGTCGCTTAAGACTAGCGGGCTGCACAGATACGCAGTATTTT,CASRLRLAGCTDTQYF
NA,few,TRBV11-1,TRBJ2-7,TGTGCCAGCAGCTATCACACCTACGAGCAGTACTTC,CASSYHTYEQYF
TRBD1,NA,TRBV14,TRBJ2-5,TGTGCCAGCAGCCATCTCACAGGGGGGACCCAGTACTTC,CASSHLTGGTQYF
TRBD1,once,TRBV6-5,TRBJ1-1,TGTGCCAGCAGTTACTCAGTCATCGGGACAGCTGAAGCTTTCTTT,CASSYSVIGTAEAFF
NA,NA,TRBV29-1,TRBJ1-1,TGCAGCGTTCGTAGCGTTGTCACTGAAGCTTTCTTT,CSVRSVVTEAFF
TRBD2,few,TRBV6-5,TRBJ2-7,TGTGCCAGCAGGTTTGGACTAGCGGGGAACGAGCAGTACTTC,CASRFGLAGNEQYF
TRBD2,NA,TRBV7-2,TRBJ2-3,TGTGCCAGCAGCTTAGCGCTTAGGACTAGCTCGGGAACAGATACGCAGTATTTT,CASSLALRTSSGTDTQYF
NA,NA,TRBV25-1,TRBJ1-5,TGTGCCAGCAGCGCCGCCGGTAGCAATCAGCCCCAGCATTTT,CASSAAGSNQPQHF
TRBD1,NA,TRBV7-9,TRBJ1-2,TGTGCCAGCAGCTCGTGGGGGCAGGGGGCAAATGGGGACGGCTACACCTTC,CASSSWGQGANGDGYTF
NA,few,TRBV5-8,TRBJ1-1,TGTGCCAGCAGCTTGGTCGCTAGAGCTTTCTTT,CASSLVARAFF
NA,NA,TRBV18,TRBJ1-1,TGTGCCAGCTCACCTGGGGCCTCGAACACTGAAGCTTTCTTT,CASSPGASNTEAFF
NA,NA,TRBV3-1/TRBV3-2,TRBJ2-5,TGTGCCAGCAGCCAAGTGTCCCCGCGTCGAGAGACCCAGTACTTC,CASSQVSPRRETQYF
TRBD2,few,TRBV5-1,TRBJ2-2,TGCGCCAGCAATCCTGGGACTAGCTATGCTTCCGGGGAGCTGTTTTTT,CASNPGTSYASGELFF
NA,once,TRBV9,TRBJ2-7,TGTGCCAGCAGCTTCGAACAGAGCTCCTACGAGCAGTACTTC,CASSFEQSSYEQYF
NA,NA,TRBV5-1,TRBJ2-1,TGCGCCAGCAGCGCCGGACGCACCGGGACTCTAAATGAGCAGTTCTTC,CASSAGRTGTLNEQFF
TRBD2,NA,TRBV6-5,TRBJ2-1,TGTGCCAGCAGACCACTAGCGCGGAGAGAGTTCTTC,CASRPLARREFF
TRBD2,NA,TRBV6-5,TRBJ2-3,TGTGCCAGCACCCCGGCGGGGGGCACAGATACGCAGTATTTT,CASTPAGGTDTQYF
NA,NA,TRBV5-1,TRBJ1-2,TGCGCCAGCGGAACGACAGGAATCTATGGCTACACCTTC,CASGTTGIYGYTF
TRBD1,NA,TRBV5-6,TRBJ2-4,TGTGCCAGCAGTTCGGGACAGGGGGCTGGGATTCAGTACTTC,CASSSGQGAGIQYF
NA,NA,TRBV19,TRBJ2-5,TGTGCCAGTAGTATTGGTAGAAAAGAGACCCAGTACTTC,CASSIGRKETQYF
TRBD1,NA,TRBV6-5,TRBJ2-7,TGTGCCAGCAGAAGACAGGGTTCCAACGAGCAGTACTTC,CASRRQGSNEQYF
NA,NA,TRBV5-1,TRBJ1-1,TGCGCCAGCAGCTTTTACTCTGGCCTCGGCGGCCCGAACACTGAAGCTTTCTTT,CASSFYSGLGGPNTEAFF
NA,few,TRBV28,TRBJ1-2,TGTGCCAGCAGTGTATATCAGGGGATGAGAGGCTACACCTTC,CASSVYQGMRGYTF
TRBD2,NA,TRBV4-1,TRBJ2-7,TGCGCCAGCAGCCAAGAGGTTAGCGGGCTCTACGAGCAGTACTTC,CASSQEVSGLYEQYF
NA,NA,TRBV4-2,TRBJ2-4,TGTGCCAGCAGCCAAGACCAACAGGCTCTAAACATTCAGTACTTC,CASSQDQQALNIQYF
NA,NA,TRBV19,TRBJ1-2,TGTGCCAGTAATCGGAGACCCGGGGATGGCTACACCTTC,CASNRRPGDGYTF
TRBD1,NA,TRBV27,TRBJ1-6,TGTGCCAGCAGTTCTACAGGGGTGTACAATTCACCCCTCCACTTT,CASSSTGVYNSPLHF
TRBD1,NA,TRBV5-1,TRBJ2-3,TGCGCCAGCAGCCAATTTCTTACAGGGGTAGCGGATACGCAGTATTTT,CASSQFLTGVADTQYF
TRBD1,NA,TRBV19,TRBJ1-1,TGTGCCAGTAAGGGGCTGGCCACAGGGGAGCTAGTAGCTTTCTTT,CASKGLATGELVAFF
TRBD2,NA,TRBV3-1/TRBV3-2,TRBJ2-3,TGTGCCAGCAGCCAAGAAGTCGGTAGCGGGGGATTCACAGATACGCAGTATTTT,CASSQEVGSGGFTDTQYF
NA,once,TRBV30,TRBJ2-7,TGTGCCTGGAGATACGGGGGAAGCGCATCCTACGAGCAGTACTTC,CAWRYGGSASYEQYF
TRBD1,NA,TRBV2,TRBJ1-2,TGTGCCAGCACACAGGGGCTCGATGACTACACCTTC,CASTQGLDDYTF
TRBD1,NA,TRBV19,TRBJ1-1,TGTGCCAGTAGTACCCTCCGAGGGACAGAAAACACTGAAGCTTTCTTT,CASSTLRGTENTEAFF
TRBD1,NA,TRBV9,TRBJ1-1,TGTGCCAGCAGCGCGGACAGGGGCGGTCGGGCTTTCTTT,CASSADRGGRAFF
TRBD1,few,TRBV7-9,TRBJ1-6,TGTGCCAGCAGCTTGACAGGGGGCGGGGGTAATTCACCCCTCCACTTT,CASSLTGGGGNSPLHF
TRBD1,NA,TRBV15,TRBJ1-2,TGTGCCACCAGCAGAGATCGGTCTTTGACAGGGGTGGGCTACACCTTC,CATSRDRSLTGVGYTF